The T cell receptor beta chain described here comes from a study of T cell repertoires in cytomegalovirus infection. Study context: CMV infection plus the matching HLA type was flagged by public TCR beta signatures.

TCRdb analysed the reads with MiXCR anew, one entry per CDR3 protein. The sample holds roughly 990,000 distinct CDR3 sequences; approximately 30% are singletons and the top ten take around an eighth. Concerning this clonotype itself: Its target is unknown.

Trimming took 4 bases from V and 9 from J; bases not matched to a gene: 8. This CDR3 contains 15 residues. Germline CDR1 SGDLS, CDR2 YYNGEE. Source: cultured CD8+ T cells from PBMCs, taken from culture after CMV antigen stimulation. The origin of this receptor is a human donor in good health (CMV status not recorded). Some clones in this sample may be carry-over from other donors' samples. V is TRBV9 and J is TRBJ2-1; 12 bases match TRBD1. The CDR3 loop reads CASSSRDRGRGEQFF. The DNA of the CDR3 is TGTGCCAGCAGCTCCCGGGACAGGGGGCGAGGTGAGCAGTTCTTC.